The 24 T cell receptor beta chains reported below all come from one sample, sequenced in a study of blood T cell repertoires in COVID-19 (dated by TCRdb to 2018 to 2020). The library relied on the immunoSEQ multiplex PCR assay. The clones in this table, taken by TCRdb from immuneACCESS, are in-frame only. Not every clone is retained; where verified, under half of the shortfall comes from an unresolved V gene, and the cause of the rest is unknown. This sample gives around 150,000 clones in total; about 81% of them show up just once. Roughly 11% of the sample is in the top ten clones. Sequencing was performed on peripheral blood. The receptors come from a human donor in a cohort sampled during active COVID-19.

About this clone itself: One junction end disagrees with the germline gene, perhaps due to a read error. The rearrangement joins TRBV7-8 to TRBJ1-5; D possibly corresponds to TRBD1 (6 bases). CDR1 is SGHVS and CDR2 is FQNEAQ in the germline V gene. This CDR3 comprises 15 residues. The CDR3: CASTLQGGGNQPQHF. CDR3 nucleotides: TGTGCCAGCACCTTACAGGGTGGAGGCAATCAGCCCCAGCATTTT.

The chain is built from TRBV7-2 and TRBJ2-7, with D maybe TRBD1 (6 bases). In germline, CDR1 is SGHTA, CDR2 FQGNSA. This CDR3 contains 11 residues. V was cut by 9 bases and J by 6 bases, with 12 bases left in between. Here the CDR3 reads CASSDRSEQYF. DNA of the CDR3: TGTGCCAGTTCCGACAGGTCCGAGCAGTACTTC.

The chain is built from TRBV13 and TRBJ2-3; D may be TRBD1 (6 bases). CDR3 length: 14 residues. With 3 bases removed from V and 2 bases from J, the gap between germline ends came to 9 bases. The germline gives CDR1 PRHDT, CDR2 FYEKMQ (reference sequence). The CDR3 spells CASSLRGSTDTQYF. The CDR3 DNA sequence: TGTGCCAGCAGCTTGAGGGGGTCCACAGATACGCAGTATTTT.

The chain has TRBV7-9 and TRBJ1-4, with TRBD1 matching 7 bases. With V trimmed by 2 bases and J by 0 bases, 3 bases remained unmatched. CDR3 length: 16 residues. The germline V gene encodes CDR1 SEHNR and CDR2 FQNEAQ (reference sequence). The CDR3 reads CASSLSGTATNEKLFF. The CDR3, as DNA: TGTGCCAGCAGCTTATCGGGGACAGCAACTAATGAAAAACTGTTTTTT.

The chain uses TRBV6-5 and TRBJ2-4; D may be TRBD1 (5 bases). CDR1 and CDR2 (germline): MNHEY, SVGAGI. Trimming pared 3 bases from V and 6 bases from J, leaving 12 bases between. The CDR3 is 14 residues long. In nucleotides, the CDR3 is TGTGCCAGCAGTTATGGGGCAGGGCGAAACATTCAGTACTTC. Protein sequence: CASSYGAGRNIQYF.

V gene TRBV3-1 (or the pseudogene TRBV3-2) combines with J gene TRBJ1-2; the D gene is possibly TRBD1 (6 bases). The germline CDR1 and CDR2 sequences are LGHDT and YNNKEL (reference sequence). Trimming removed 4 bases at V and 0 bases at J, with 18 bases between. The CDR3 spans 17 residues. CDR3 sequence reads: CASSPPPGHLPNYGYTF. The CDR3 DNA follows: TGTGCCAGCAGCCCCCCTCCGGGACACCTTCCTAACTATGGCTACACCTTC.

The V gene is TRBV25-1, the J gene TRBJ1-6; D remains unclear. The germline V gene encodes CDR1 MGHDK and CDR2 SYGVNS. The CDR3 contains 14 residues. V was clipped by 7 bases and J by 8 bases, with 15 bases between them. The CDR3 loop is CASKKRAGDSPLHF. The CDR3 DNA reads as TGTGCCAGCAAGAAGAGGGCGGGAGATTCACCCCTCCACTTT.

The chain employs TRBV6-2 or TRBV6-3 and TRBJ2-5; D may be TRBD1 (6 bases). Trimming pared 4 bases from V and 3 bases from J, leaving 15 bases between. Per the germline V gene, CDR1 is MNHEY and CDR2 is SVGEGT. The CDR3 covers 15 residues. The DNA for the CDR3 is TGTGCCAGCAGTTCCCGGACAGCCATGAAAGAGACCCAGTACTTC. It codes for CASSSRTAMKETQYF.

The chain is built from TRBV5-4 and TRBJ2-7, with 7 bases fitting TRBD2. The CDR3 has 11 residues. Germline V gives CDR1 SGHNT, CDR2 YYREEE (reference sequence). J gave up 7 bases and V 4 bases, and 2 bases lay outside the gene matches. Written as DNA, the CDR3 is TGTGCCAGCAGCGGGGGGGAAGAGCAGTACTTC. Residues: CASSGGEEQYF.

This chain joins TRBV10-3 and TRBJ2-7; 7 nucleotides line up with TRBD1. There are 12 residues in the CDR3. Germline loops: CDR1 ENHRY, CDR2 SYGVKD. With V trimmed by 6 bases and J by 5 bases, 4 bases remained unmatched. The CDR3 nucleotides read TGTGCCATCAGCAGACAGGGCCACGAGCAGTACTTC. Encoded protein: CAISRQGHEQYF.

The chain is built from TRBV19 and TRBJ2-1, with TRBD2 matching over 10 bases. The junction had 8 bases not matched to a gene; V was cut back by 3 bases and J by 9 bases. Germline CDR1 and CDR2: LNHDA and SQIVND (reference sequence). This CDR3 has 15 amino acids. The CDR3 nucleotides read TGTGCCAGTAGTATTTTTCGACTAGCGGGCGTTGAGCAGTTCTTC. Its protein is CASSIFRLAGVEQFF.

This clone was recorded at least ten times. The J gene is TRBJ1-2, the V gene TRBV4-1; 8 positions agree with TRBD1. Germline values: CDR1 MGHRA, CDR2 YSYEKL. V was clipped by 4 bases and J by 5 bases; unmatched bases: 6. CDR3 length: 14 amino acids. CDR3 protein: CASSPDRGGYGYTF. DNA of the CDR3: TGCGCCAGCAGCCCAGACAGGGGTGGGTATGGCTACACCTTC.

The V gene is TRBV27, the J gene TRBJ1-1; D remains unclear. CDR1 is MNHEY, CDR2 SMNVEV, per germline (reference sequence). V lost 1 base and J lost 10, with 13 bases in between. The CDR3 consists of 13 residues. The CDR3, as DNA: TGTGCCAGCAGTTTATATTCAGACACGGTAGCTTTCTTT. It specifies CASSLYSDTVAFF.

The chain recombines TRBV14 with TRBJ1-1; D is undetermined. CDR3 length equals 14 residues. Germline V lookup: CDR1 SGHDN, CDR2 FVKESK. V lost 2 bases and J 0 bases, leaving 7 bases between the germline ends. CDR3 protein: CASSQQRMNTEAFF. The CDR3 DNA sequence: TGTGCCAGCAGCCAACAGCGCATGAACACTGAAGCTTTCTTT.

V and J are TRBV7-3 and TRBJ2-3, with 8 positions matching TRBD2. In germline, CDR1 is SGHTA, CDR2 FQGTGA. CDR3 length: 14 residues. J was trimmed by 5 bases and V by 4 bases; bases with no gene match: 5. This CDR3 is CASSSTSGGDTQYF. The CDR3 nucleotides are TGTGCCAGCAGCTCTACCAGCGGGGGAGATACGCAGTATTTT.

In DNA form, the CDR3 reads TGTGCCAGCAGTTACCAGATCTCGACTAGCGGGAAGGGGCCTACCTACAATGAGCAGTTCTTC. Encoded protein: CASSYQISTSGKGPTYNEQFF. This sequence joins TRBV6-2 or TRBV6-3 and TRBJ2-1; TRBD2 aligns across 11 bases. The V gene's germline CDR1 is MNHEY and CDR2 SVGEGT. Losses at the gene ends were 2 bases for V and 2 bases for J; bases not matched to a gene: 17. This CDR3 has 21 amino acids.

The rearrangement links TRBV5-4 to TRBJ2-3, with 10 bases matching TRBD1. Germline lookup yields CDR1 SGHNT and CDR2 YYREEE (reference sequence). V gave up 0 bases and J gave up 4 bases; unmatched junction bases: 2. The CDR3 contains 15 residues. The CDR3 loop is CASSLVGTGADTQYF. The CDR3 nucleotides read TGTGCCAGCAGCTTGGTCGGGACAGGGGCAGATACGCAGTATTTT. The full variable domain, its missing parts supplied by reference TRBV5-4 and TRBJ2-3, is ETGVTQSPTHLIKTRGQQVTLRCSSQSGHNTVSWYQQALGQGPQFIFQYYREEENGRGNFPPRFSGLQFPNYSSELNVNALELDDSALYLCASSLVGTGADTQYFGPGTRLTVL.

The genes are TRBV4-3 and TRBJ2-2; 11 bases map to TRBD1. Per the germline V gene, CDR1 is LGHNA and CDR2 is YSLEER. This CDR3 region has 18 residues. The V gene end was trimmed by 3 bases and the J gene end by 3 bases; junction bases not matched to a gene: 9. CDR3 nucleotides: TGCGCCAGCAGCCATCCGGGGGACAGGGGGGCATACACCGGGGAGCTGTTTTTT. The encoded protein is CASSHPGDRGAYTGELFF.

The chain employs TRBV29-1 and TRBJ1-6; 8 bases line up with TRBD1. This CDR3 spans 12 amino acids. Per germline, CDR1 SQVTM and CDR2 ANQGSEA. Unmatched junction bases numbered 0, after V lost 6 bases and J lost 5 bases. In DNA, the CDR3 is TGCAGCGTACAGGGGGATAATTCACCCCTCCACTTT. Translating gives CSVQGDNSPLHF. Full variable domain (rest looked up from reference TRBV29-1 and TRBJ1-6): SAVISQKPSRDICQRGTSLTIQCQVDSQVTMMFWYRQQPGQSLTLIATANQGSEATYESGFVIDKFPISRPNLTFSTLTVSNMSPEDSSIYLCSVQGDNSPLHFGNGTRLTVT.

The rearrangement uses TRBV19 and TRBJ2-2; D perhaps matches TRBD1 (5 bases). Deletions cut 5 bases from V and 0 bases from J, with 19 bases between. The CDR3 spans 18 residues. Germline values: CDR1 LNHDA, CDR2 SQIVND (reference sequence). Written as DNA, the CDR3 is TGTGCCAGTAGTCCCCCTTTTGGGGCCGACGCGAACACCGGGGAGCTGTTTTTT. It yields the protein CASSPPFGADANTGELFF. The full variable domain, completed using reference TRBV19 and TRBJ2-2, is DGGITQSPKYLFRKEGQNVTLSCEQNLNHDAMYWYRQDPGQGLRLIYYSQIVNDFQKGDIAEGYSVSREKKESFPLTVTSAQKNPTAFYLCASSPPFGADANTGELFFGEGSRLTVL.

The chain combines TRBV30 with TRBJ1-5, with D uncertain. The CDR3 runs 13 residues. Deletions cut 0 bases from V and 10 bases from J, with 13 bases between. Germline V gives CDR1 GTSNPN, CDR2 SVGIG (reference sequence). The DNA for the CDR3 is TGTGCCTGGAGTGTGGCAGGCGCCCAACCCCAGCATTTT. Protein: CAWSVAGAQPQHF.

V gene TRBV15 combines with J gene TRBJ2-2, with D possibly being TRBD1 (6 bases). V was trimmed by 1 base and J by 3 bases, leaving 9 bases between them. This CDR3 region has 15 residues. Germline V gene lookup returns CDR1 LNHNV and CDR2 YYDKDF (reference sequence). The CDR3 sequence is CATSRATGYTGELFF. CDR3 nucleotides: TGTGCCACCAGCAGAGCTACAGGGTACACCGGGGAGCTGTTTTTT. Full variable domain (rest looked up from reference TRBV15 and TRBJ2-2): DAMVIQNPRYQVTQFGKPVTLSCSQTLNHNVMYWYQQKSSQAPKLLFHYYDKDFNNEADTPDNFQSRRPNTSFCFLDIRSPGLGDTAMYLCATSRATGYTGELFFGEGSRLTVL.

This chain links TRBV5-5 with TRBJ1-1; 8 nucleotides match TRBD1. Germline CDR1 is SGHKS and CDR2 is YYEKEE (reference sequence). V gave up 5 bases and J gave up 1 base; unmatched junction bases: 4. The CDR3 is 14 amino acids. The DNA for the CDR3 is TGTGCCAGCAGGCCTGGACAGGGGAACACTGAAGCTTTCTTT. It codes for CASRPGQGNTEAFF. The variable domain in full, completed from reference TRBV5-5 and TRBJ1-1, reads DAGVTQSPTHLIKTRGQQVTLRCSPISGHKSVSWYQQVLGQGPQFIFQYYEKEERGRGNFPDRFSARQFPNYSSELNVNALLLGDSALYLCASRPGQGNTEAFFGQGTRLTVV.

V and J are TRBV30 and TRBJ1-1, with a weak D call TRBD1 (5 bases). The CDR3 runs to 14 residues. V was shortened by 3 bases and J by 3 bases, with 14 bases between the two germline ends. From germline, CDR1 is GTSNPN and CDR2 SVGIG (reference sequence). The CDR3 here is CAWRTMDIDTEAFF. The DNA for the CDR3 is TGTGCCTGGAGGACCATGGACATCGACACTGAAGCTTTCTTT.